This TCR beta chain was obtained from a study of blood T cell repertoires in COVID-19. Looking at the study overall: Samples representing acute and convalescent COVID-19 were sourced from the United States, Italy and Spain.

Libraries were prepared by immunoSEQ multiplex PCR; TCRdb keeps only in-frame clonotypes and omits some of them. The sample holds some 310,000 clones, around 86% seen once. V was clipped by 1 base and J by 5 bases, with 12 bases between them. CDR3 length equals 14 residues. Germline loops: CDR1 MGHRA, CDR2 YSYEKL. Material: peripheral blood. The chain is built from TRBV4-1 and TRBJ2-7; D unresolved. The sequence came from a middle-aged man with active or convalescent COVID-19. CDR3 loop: CASSQVARRDEQYF. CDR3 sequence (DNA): TGCGCCAGCAGCCAAGTGGCTAGACGGGACGAGCAGTACTTC.